This T cell receptor beta chain was identified during a study of early T cells in non-severe SARS-CoV-2 infection. Study background: The chains were unpaired, and the sequenced material was bulk RNA from unsorted whole blood. Study outcomes and limitations: Private and CD4 specificities were missed by VDJdb matching, which favored anti-spike CD8 responses.

Germline assignment: CDR1 SGHTA and CDR2 FQGNSA. There are 15 residues in the CDR3. V shed 1 base and J shed 3 bases, with 13 bases lying between them. Attachment of unique molecular identifiers to individual cDNA molecules was performed. TCRdb reprocessed the 5' RACE reads with MiXCR, giving one entry per CDR3 protein. The sample records tens of thousands of distinct CDR3 sequences, roughly 14% being singletons. Details on this clonotype: The antigen is not known.

The rearrangement uses TRBV7-2 and TRBJ2-7, with unresolved D. The material sequenced was whole blood. This receptor was taken from an adult who was a healthcare worker with PCR-confirmed SARS-CoV-2 infection or an uninfected control (not recorded which). In nucleotides, the CDR3 is TGTGCCAGCAGCTTAGAGATCGGACCAAACTACGAGCAGTACTTC. It yields the protein CASSLEIGPNYEQYF.